This T cell receptor (beta chain) was recorded in a study of T cell responses to AZD1222 COVID-19 vaccine. Clones were read by immunoSEQ multiplex PCR, and TCRdb kept only the in-frame ones, dropping some. The table records roughly 190,000 clones, 80% to 95% of them present only once. Germline V CDR1 and CDR2: LGHDT, YNNKEL (reference sequence). The CDR3 spans 16 residues. The V and J ends lost 4 bases and 10 bases respectively, with 26 bases between them. General study points: Seropositive AZD1222 recipients at baseline numbered only five to seven.

As for this clone: The antigen is undetermined.

The chain combines TRBV3-1 (or the pseudogene TRBV3-2) with TRBJ2-7; perhaps D is TRBD1 or TRBD2 (6 bases each). Sequenced here: peripheral blood, sampled on day 0 of AZD1222 vaccination. This TCR derives from an adult in good health. CDR3 loop: CASSRGQLEGPVDQYF. The CDR3 nucleotides are TGTGCCAGCAGCCGTGGACAGTTGGAGGGACCGGTTGATCAGTACTTC.